The 28 T cell receptor beta chains in this list originate from one sample, sequenced in a study of T cell repertoires in cytomegalovirus infection. TCRdb recomputed calls from the reads with MiXCR, one row per CDR3 protein. The sample contains about 890,000 distinct CDR3 sequences, approximately 31% of which appear only once. These TCRs are of unknown antigen specificity. Sequenced material: cultured CD8+ T cells from PBMCs, taken from culture after CMV antigen stimulation. The receptors shown here come from a human donor in good health (CMV status not recorded). Some clones in this sample may be carry-over from other donors' samples.

The chain combines TRBV7-4 with TRBJ1-2; unclear D gene. The CDR3 has 13 amino acids. Germline CDR1 and CDR2: SGHVT and SQSDAQ. V was trimmed by 7 bases and J by 2 bases, leaving 11 bases between them. CDR3 nucleotide sequence: TGTGCCAGCAACGCACCAGAAAACTATGGCTACACCTTC. Its protein product is CASNAPENYGYTF.

This clonotype was seen repeatedly, ten times or more. The chain uses TRBV7-6 and TRBJ1-1; 11 nucleotides agree with TRBD1. In germline, CDR1 is SGHVS, CDR2 FNYEAQ. The CDR3 sequence is 15 residues long. V dropped 4 bases and J dropped 1; count of bases not matched to a gene: 2. CDR3 bases: TGTGCCAGCAGCTCAGGACAGGGGGCGAACACTGAAGCTTTCTTT. Protein sequence: CASSSGQGANTEAFF.

This clonotype came up many times. The chain has TRBV6-5 and TRBJ2-3; D not resolved. The CDR3 length is 17 residues. Trimming shortened V by 3 bases and J by 0 bases, and 16 bases separated the two germline ends. CDR1 MNHEY and CDR2 SVGAGI come from the germline V gene. CDR3 DNA: TGTGCCAGCAGTTATCCCGGACGTCTATCTAGCACAGATACGCAGTATTTT. The encoded protein is CASSYPGRLSSTDTQYF.

Turning to this clonotype: Being one base from a much bigger clone, this may be a read error. This chain connects TRBV7-2 to TRBJ2-7; the D gene is possibly TRBD2 (5 bases). Germline loops: CDR1 SGHTA, CDR2 FQGNSA. The CDR3 sequence is 14 residues long. This chain's CDR3 is CVSSLALRYYEQYF. The CDR3 coding sequence is TGTGTCAGCAGCTTAGCGCTACGGTACTACGAGCAGTACTTC.

The CDR3 DNA sequence: TGTGCCAGCAGTGAAGGTCACAACAATCAGCCCCAGCATTTT. Translating it yields CASSEGHNNQPQHF. The rearrangement joins TRBV25-1 to TRBJ1-5; D unclear. CDR1 MGHDK and CDR2 SYGVNS come from the germline V gene. The ends were cut back, 2 bases at V and 3 bases at J, with 8 bases in the middle. The CDR3 contains 14 residues.

In regard to this clonotype: At one boundary the junction diverges from the germline segment, which might be a read error. This chain joins TRBV7-9 and TRBJ2-1, with D unclear. Germline V gives CDR1 SEHNR, CDR2 FQNEAQ (reference sequence). This CDR3 region has 12 residues. CDR3 amino acids: CASSVAYEEQFF. The CDR3 DNA follows: TGTGCCAGCAGCGTAGCTTATGAGGAGCAGTTCTTC.

This clonotype was seen only a few times. This sequence joins TRBV7-8 and TRBJ2-1, with TRBD2 matching over 7 bases. There are 15 residues in the CDR3. Germline assignment: CDR1 SGHVS and CDR2 FQNEAQ. Unmatched junction bases numbered 6, after V lost 5 bases and J lost 2 bases. The CDR3 nucleotides are TGTGCCAGCAGCGGTAGGGCGGGGGCCTACAATGAGCAGTTCTTC. Translating gives CASSGRAGAYNEQFF.

The chain couples TRBV7-9 to TRBJ1-2; 8 nucleotides agree with TRBD1. With V trimmed by 5 bases and J by 6 bases, 11 bases remained unmatched. This CDR3 comprises 15 residues. CDR1 is SEHNR, CDR2 FQNEAQ, per germline (reference sequence). The CDR3 DNA reads as TGTGCCAGCAGCGGGTGGACAGGGAGCTATGATGGCTACACCTTC. Translation: CASSGWTGSYDGYTF.

The table lists this clonotype with a few counts. The rearrangement uses TRBV6-8 and TRBJ2-4; possibly TRBD1 or TRBD2 for D (5 bases each). There are 14 residues in the CDR3. The germline V and J ends were trimmed by 5 bases and 0 bases, with 8 bases remaining between them. Per the germline V gene, CDR1 is MNHGY and CDR2 is SAAAGT. The CDR3 spells CASSLGTAKNIQYF. The CDR3, as DNA: TGTGCCAGCAGTCTCGGGACAGCCAAAAACATTCAGTACTTC.

CDR3 DNA sequence: TGTGCCAGCAGTTTACCCTGGGTGGAGACCCAGTACTTC. This codes for CASSLPWVETQYF. V is TRBV6-2 or TRBV6-3 and J is TRBJ2-5; no clear D. This CDR3 has 13 residues. V lost 4 bases to trimming and J lost 5 bases, with 11 bases between them. Germline V gene data show CDR1 as MNHEY and CDR2 as SVGEGT.

There are a few counts of this clonotype. The chain carries TRBV7-9 and TRBJ2-5, with 11 positions matching TRBD2. Trimming cost V 5 bases and J 3 bases; bases outside gene matches: 11. The CDR3 covers 17 residues. Germline loops: CDR1 SEHNR, CDR2 FQNEAQ (reference sequence). The CDR3 region has the DNA TGTGCCAGCAGCCCAGGGACTAGCGGCCGCAGAAAAGAGACCCAGTACTTC. Protein sequence: CASSPGTSGRRKETQYF.

The rearrangement uses TRBV4-1 and TRBJ1-1; no firm D call. Germline V gene data show CDR1 as MGHRA and CDR2 as YSYEKL. The CDR3 runs 12 residues. Trimming stripped 3 bases from V and 8 bases from J, with 10 bases between. The CDR3 DNA reads as TGCGCCAGCAGCCACGAGGGCCTAGAAGCTTTCTTT. Its protein is CASSHEGLEAFF.

V and J are TRBV7-3 and TRBJ2-5; D unresolved. This CDR3 has 14 residues. V lost 4 bases to trimming and J lost 3 bases, with 12 bases between them. CDR1 and CDR2 (germline): SGHTA, FQGTGA. CDR3 residues: CASSSHREEETQYF. The CDR3 DNA reads as TGTGCCAGCAGCTCACACCGTGAGGAAGAGACCCAGTACTTC.

The V and J genes are TRBV7-9 and TRBJ2-6; the match to TRBD2 covers 7 bases. CDR1 and CDR2 (germline): SEHNR, FQNEAQ (reference sequence). The trim removed 1 base at V and 4 bases at J, leaving 10 bases unmatched. The CDR3 length is 18 residues. CDR3 nucleotides: TGTGCCAGCAGCTTAGGAATCCAGGGAGGGACCGGGGCCAACGTCCTGACTTTC. Its translation: CASSLGIQGGTGANVLTF.

The gene calls are TRBV7-9 and TRBJ2-1; TRBD2 might be the D (7 bases). Germline loops: CDR1 SEHNR, CDR2 FQNEAQ (reference sequence). This CDR3 is 19 amino acids long. Between the trimmed V and J ends, which lost 3 bases and 4 bases, there was a span of 25 bases. CDR3 residues: CASSLSMAGAPTSYNEQFF. The CDR3 nucleotides read TGTGCCAGCAGCTTGAGTATGGCGGGGGCCCCCACTTCTTACAATGAGCAGTTCTTC.

The CDR3 here is CASSTLGSGGPFTGELFF. DNA of the CDR3: TGTGCCAGCAGTACCCTGGGTAGCGGGGGCCCCTTCACCGGGGAGCTGTTTTTT. This chain uses TRBV28 with TRBJ2-2; 9 bases align to TRBD2. Germline assignment: CDR1 MDHEN and CDR2 SYDVKM. CDR3 length: 18 amino acids. The V and J ends lost 5 bases and 4 bases, in that order; junction bases with no gene match: 14.

The sample holds many counts of this clonotype. The rearrangement links TRBV4-3 to TRBJ2-3, with a possible D match to TRBD2 (7 bases). Trimming stripped 4 bases from V and 4 bases from J, with 24 bases between. Germline V gives CDR1 LGHNA, CDR2 YSLEER. The CDR3 totals 18 residues. The CDR3 coding sequence is TGCGCCAGCAGCCTCTTCCGGGGGGCGGGCCTAGAACCAGATACGCAGTATTTT. Translating it yields CASSLFRGAGLEPDTQYF.

This clonotype has only a few counts. The chain links TRBV6-5 to TRBJ2-3; TRBD2 matches at 9 bases. Germline trimming cut 0 bases from V and 0 bases from J; bases unmatched to any gene: 16. Germline V lookup: CDR1 MNHEY, CDR2 SVGAGI. The CDR3 runs to 21 residues. CDR3: CASSYSRAGGPYHVSTDTQYF. CDR3 bases: TGTGCCAGCAGTTACTCGCGGGCGGGGGGGCCCTACCATGTTAGCACAGATACGCAGTATTTT.

The V call is TRBV6-5, the J call TRBJ1-4; 7 bases match TRBD1. V shed 2 bases and J 4 bases; nucleotides not matched to a gene: 7. Germline CDR1 reads MNHEY; CDR2 reads SVGAGI. The CDR3 totals 16 residues. The CDR3 DNA follows: TGTGCCAGCAGTTACGTTTCGGGACAGATTAATGAAAAACTGTTTTTT. Translation gives CASSYVSGQINEKLFF.

The chain has TRBV11-3 and TRBJ2-7; 9 positions match TRBD1. Losses at the gene ends were 5 bases for V and 5 bases for J; bases not matched to a gene: 13. There are 16 residues in the CDR3. Germline V gives CDR1 SGHNT, CDR2 YENEEA. DNA for the CDR3: TGTGCCAGCAGCCTACGAACAGGGGGCGGTTATGACGAGCAGTACTTC. Its translation: CASSLRTGGGYDEQYF.

This clonotype was seen at least ten times. This chain uses TRBV6-6 with TRBJ1-4; D is ambiguous. Germline V gene lookup returns CDR1 MNHNY and CDR2 SVGAGI (reference sequence). The CDR3 has 16 residues. V lost 2 bases, J lost 0 bases, and 10 bases lay in between. DNA for the CDR3: TGTGCCAGCAGTTACACGGCCTCCGCAACTAATGAAAAACTGTTTTTT. Protein: CASSYTASATNEKLFF.

As to this clonotype: An end of the junction differs from the germline gene, which may be a read error. The V call is TRBV4-1, the J call TRBJ1-6; 7 positions agree with TRBD1. This CDR3 is 15 amino acids long. Germline V gene data show CDR1 as MGHRA and CDR2 as YSYEKL. CDR3 bases: TGTGCCAGCAGCCAAGGGGACAGCTATAATTCACCCCTCCACTTT. Residues: CASSQGDSYNSPLHF.

This chain joins TRBV5-4 and TRBJ2-5; D gene uncertain. The germline V and J ends were trimmed by 2 bases and 3 bases, with 8 bases remaining between them. The CDR3 has 13 amino acids. Germline assignment: CDR1 SGHNT and CDR2 YYREEE (reference sequence). CDR3 DNA sequence: TGTGCCAGCAGCTTCCGCCTAAAAGAGACCCAGTACTTC. This translates into CASSFRLKETQYF.

This clonotype was seen only a few times. This sequence joins TRBV6-1 and TRBJ1-2; D call uncertain. This CDR3 region has 12 residues. Between the trimmed V and J ends, which lost 10 bases and 3 bases, there was a span of 12 bases. The germline gives CDR1 MNHNS, CDR2 SASEGT. This CDR3 reads CATKDRYYGYTF. For the CDR3, the DNA is TGTGCCACCAAGGACCGTTACTATGGCTACACCTTC.

This clonotype was found many times. The chain carries TRBV7-2 and TRBJ2-3; 12 bases align to TRBD2. CDR1 SGHTA and CDR2 FQGNSA come from the germline V gene. CDR3 length equals 18 residues. Germline trimming cut 0 bases from V and 1 base from J; bases unmatched to any gene: 5. CDR3 loop: CASSLALAGGPGTDTQYF. The DNA of the CDR3 is TGTGCCAGCAGCTTAGCTCTAGCGGGGGGGCCCGGCACAGATACGCAGTATTTT. The full variable domain, in which reference TRBV7-2 and TRBJ2-3 provide the parts outside the CDR3, is GAGVSQSPSNKVTEKGKDVELRCDPISGHTALYWYRQSLGQGLEFLIYFQGNSAPDKSGLPSDRFSAERTGGSVSTLTIQRTQQEDSAVYLCASSLALAGGPGTDTQYFGPGTRLTVL.

This chain joins TRBV27 and TRBJ1-2; TRBD1 matches at 7 bases. This CDR3 comprises 13 residues. The trim removed 6 bases at V and 10 bases at J, leaving 11 bases unmatched. Germline loops: CDR1 MNHEY, CDR2 SMNVEV (reference sequence). This CDR3 reads CASSTTGASLYTF. The DNA of the CDR3 is TGTGCCAGCAGCACCACAGGGGCCTCGCTCTACACCTTC.

This rearrangement joins TRBV7-6 to TRBJ2-3; D possibly uses TRBD1 or TRBD2 (6 bases each). CDR3 length: 18 amino acids. Deletions cut 2 bases from V and 0 bases from J, with 18 bases between. The germline gives CDR1 SGHVS, CDR2 FNYEAQ. CDR3: CASSLNGGVTTSTDTQYF. Written as DNA, the CDR3 is TGTGCCAGCAGCTTAAACGGGGGCGTCACCACTAGCACAGATACGCAGTATTTT.

This chain connects TRBV19 to TRBJ1-2; D gene unclear. CDR3 size: 12 residues. Trimming cost V 6 bases and J 4 bases, with 9 bases left between them. Germline lookup yields CDR1 LNHDA and CDR2 SQIVND (reference sequence). The CDR3 here is CASSRITYGYTF. The CDR3 coding sequence is TGTGCCAGTAGCCGGATCACCTATGGCTACACCTTC.